The entry below gives a single T cell receptor beta chain sequence along with its context. This CDR3 contains 19 residues. The J segment lost 5 bases and the V segment lost 1 base, leaving 17 bases of the junction unmatched. Per germline, CDR1 SGHAT and CDR2 FQNNGV. The sample originates from a study of blood T cell repertoires in COVID-19. The overall study: The United States, Italy and Spain were the sources of the acute and convalescent COVID-19 samples. From T cells, B-cell-depleted T cells, or PBMCs came the material, which was cDNA or gDNA.

Authors' data handling: How many nucleated cells were present was estimated from reference gene primer amplification. Only in-frame clones appear in the TCRdb table, and some are missing; sequencing was by immunoSEQ multiplex PCR. That table gives V, J and clone size, and the DNA gave D and trimming. The sample lists 250,000 to 350,000 clones; around 87% were seen once. Sequenced material: peripheral blood. The source is a man between 18 and 35 years old with active or convalescent COVID-19. The J gene is TRBJ2-7, the V gene TRBV11-2; TRBD1 agrees at 10 bases. CDR3 DNA: TGTGCCAGCAGCTTAGGTAGACTCGGGAGGGACAGGGGCGGGCACGAGCAGTACTTC. This translates into CASSLGRLGRDRGGHEQYF.